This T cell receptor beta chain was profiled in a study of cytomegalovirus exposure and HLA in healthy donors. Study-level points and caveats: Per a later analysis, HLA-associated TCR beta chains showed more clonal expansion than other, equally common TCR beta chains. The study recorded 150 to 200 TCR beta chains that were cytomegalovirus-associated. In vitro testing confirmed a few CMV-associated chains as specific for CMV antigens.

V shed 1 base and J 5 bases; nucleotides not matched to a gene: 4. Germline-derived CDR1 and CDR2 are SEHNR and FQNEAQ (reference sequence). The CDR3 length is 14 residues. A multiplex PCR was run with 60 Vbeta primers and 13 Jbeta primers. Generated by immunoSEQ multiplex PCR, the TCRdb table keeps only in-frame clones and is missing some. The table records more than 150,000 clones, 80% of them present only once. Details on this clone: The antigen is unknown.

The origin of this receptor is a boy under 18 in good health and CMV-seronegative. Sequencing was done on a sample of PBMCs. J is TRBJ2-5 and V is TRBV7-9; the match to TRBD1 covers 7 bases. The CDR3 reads CASSLVLGGETQYF. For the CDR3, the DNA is TGTGCCAGCAGCTTAGTGCTAGGGGGCGAGACCCAGTACTTC.